The clone carrying this T cell receptor beta chain rates as medium-sized. These data belong to a study of blood T cell repertoires in COVID-19. Study background: Nucleic acid was either cDNA or gDNA, and it came from T cells, B-cell-depleted T cells, or PBMCs.

Two negative PCRs, clearance, or symptom resolution had been documented for recovered Cohort 3 donors. Germline V CDR1 and CDR2: SGDLS, YYNGEE. The CDR3 sequence is 15 residues long. The ends were cut back, 4 bases at V and 0 bases at J, with 13 bases in the middle. The repertoire was sequenced with immunoSEQ multiplex PCR; TCRdb's copy has only in-frame clones and lacks some. The sample includes approximately 170,000 clones, roughly 84% of them seen just once. This receptor was obtained from a woman aged 45-59 years who had recovered from COVID-19. Specimen: PBMCs or T cells enriched from blood (not recorded which). The chain employs TRBV9 and TRBJ1-2; a weak D match, TRBD1 (5 bases). The CDR3 DNA is TGTGCCAGCAGCCTAGGGGCAGTCGCTAACTATGGCTACACCTTC. Residues: CASSLGAVANYGYTF.